This T cell receptor beta chain was obtained from a study of vaccination and CD4 T cells after COVID-19. On this clonotype itself: Its antigen is undetermined.

The Oncomine TCR Beta short-read assay was what sequenced the DNA obtained from cultured CD4+ T cells. TCRdb reprocessed the PCR reads with MiXCR, giving one entry per CDR3 protein. The sample records some 16,000 distinct CDR3 sequences, 35% to 50% being singletons. The germline gives CDR1 MNHNS, CDR2 SASEGT. Trimming left V 10 bases short and J 3 bases short, with 22 bases between. CDR3 length: 15 residues. Noted treatment: roughly nine-day PBMC culture with coronavirus spike peptide pools or control peptides (ViraFEST assay). The chain has TRBV6-1 and TRBJ2-7; maybe TRBD2 (5 bases). This sequence was found in a human donor who had recovered from COVID-19. Sequenced material: CD4+ T cells from blood, cultured in vitro, taken after SARS-CoV-2 vaccination. DNA of the CDR3: TGTGCCACCCAAGGAGTCCCCGGACTCTTCTACGAGCAGTACTTC. As protein: CATQGVPGLFYEQYF.